The rows below give T cell receptor beta chains drawn from one sample of a study of T-cell reconstitution after alpha-beta-depleted transplantation in children. TCRdb reprocessed the PCR reads with MiXCR, giving one entry per CDR3 protein. The data contain some 600,000 distinct CDR3 sequences, around a sixth of them singletons. This sample comprised PBMCs from the stem cell graft donor, obtained from the stem cell graft. The receptors shown here come from a human donor who donated a stem cell graft to a child with acute myeloid leukemia. The CDR3 runs from the conserved cysteine through the conserved F or W. The D gene is left open where the match is weak. Some rows have no size entry. The others give once, few or many, or a class for an expanded clone.

TRBJ2-7 TRBV12-3/TRBV12-4 NA many CASRSTGKPSYEQYF TGTGCCAGCAGGAGTACAGGGAAACCCTCCTACGAGCAGTACTTC
TRBJ2-1 TRBV12-3/TRBV12-4 NA few CASSPPDGDSYNEQFF TGTGCCAGCAGTCCACCGGACGGCGACTCCTACAATGAGCAGTTCTTC
TRBJ2-3 TRBV5-6 TRBD1 NA CASSRPDRGFTDTQYF TGTGCCAGCAGCCGCCCGGACAGGGGGTTCACAGATACGCAGTATTTT
TRBJ1-1 TRBV6-2/TRBV6-3 NA many CASSWEGGTEAFF TGTGCCAGCAGTTGGGAGGGTGGAACTGAAGCTTTCTTT
TRBJ2-7 TRBV7-2 NA NA CASSLEGLDSYEQYF TGTGCCAGCAGCTTAGAGGGACTCGATTCCTACGAGCAGTACTTC
TRBJ2-1 TRBV6-1 NA NA CASSEPAHGSNEQFF TGTGCCAGCAGTGAACCGGCCCACGGGAGTAATGAGCAGTTCTTC
TRBJ1-1 TRBV5-1 NA many CASSRVEDTEAFF TGCGCCAGCAGCCGGGTGGAGGACACTGAAGCTTTCTTT
TRBJ2-5 TRBV20-1 TRBD1 many CSARTGGARSEGGYF TGCAGTGCTAGAACAGGGGGCGCGCGGTCAGAGGGCGGGTACTTC
TRBJ1-2 TRBV12-3/TRBV12-4 TRBD1 many CASRGQGINYGYTF TGTGCCAGCAGGGGACAGGGGATTAACTATGGCTACACCTTC
TRBJ2-5 TRBV20-1 TRBD2 many CSARESLATEQETQYF TGCAGTGCTAGAGAATCACTAGCGACCGAACAAGAGACCCAGTACTTC
TRBJ2-2 TRBV12-3/TRBV12-4 NA NA CASSFTGLGTGELFF TGTGCCAGCAGTTTTACGGGACTTGGCACCGGGGAGCTGTTTTTT
TRBJ2-3 TRBV23-1 NA NA CASSHNTDTSTDTQYF TGCGCCAGCAGTCACAACACGGATACTAGCACAGATACGCAGTATTTT
TRBJ2-6 TRBV10-3 NA few CAISEFPDSGANVLTF TGTGCCATCAGTGAGTTTCCCGACTCTGGGGCCAACGTCCTGACTTTC
TRBJ2-2 TRBV29-1 TRBD2 many CSVEGSNRGDTGELFF TGCAGCGTTGAAGGGAGTAATCGGGGGGACACCGGGGAGCTGTTTTTT
TRBJ2-3 TRBV20-1 TRBD1 many CSATGQATDTQYF TGCAGTGCTACAGGACAGGCCACAGATACGCAGTATTTT
TRBJ2-1 TRBV28 TRBD2 NA CASSFPAGGGSSYNEQFF TGTGCCAGCAGTTTTCCAGCGGGGGGCGGGAGCTCCTACAATGAGCAGTTCTTC
TRBJ1-3 TRBV7-9 NA few CASSSRRDSGNTIYF TGTGCCAGCAGCTCCCGACGGGACTCTGGAAACACCATATATTTT
TRBJ2-7 TRBV20-1 TRBD1 many CSASGTGQIVYEQYF TGCAGTGCTAGTGGGACAGGGCAGATAGTCTACGAGCAGTACTTC
TRBJ2-2 TRBV24-1 NA few CATSDFAGTVNTGELFF TGTGCCACCAGTGATTTCGCAGGGACGGTGAACACCGGGGAGCTGTTTTTT
TRBJ2-5 TRBV6-2/TRBV6-3 NA NA CASSYSDYQETQYF TGTGCCAGCAGTTACTCGGATTACCAAGAGACCCAGTACTTC
TRBJ2-5 TRBV5-1 TRBD2 few CASSLRLANYQETQYF TGCGCCAGCAGCTTGCGACTAGCGAACTACCAAGAGACCCAGTACTTC
TRBJ2-5 TRBV11-3 NA NA CASSPSVGETQYF TGTGCCAGCAGCCCCTCAGTGGGAGAGACCCAGTACTTC
TRBJ1-1 TRBV12-3/TRBV12-4 NA many CASSTGGRTEAFF TGTGCCAGCAGCACGGGCGGGCGAACTGAAGCTTTCTTT
TRBJ2-7 TRBV27 TRBD1 few CASSYLGQGYEQYF TGTGCCAGCAGTTACCTCGGACAGGGCTACGAGCAGTACTTC
TRBJ1-6 TRBV7-6 NA NA CASSSAAGSNSPLHF TGTGCCAGCAGCTCCGCAGCGGGGTCGAATTCACCCCTCCACTTT
TRBJ2-1 TRBV10-3 TRBD1 few CAISDPGQLLYNEQFF TGTGCCATCAGTGATCCGGGACAGCTTCTTTACAATGAGCAGTTCTTC
TRBJ2-3 TRBV7-2 NA NA CASSLVYDTGLVGTQYF TGTGCCAGCAGCTTAGTATACGACACCGGGTTAGTCGGTACGCAGTATTTT
TRBJ2-3 TRBV7-9 NA many CASSLAGQDTQYF TGTGCCAGCAGCTTGGCAGGGCAAGATACGCAGTATTTT
TRBJ2-7 TRBV29-1 NA few CSVEDASGPRYEQYF TGCAGCGTTGAAGATGCATCGGGGCCGCGGTACGAGCAGTACTTC
TRBJ2-1 TRBV5-1 NA few CASSLGATRNEQFF TGCGCCAGCAGCTTGGGGGCCACACGGAATGAGCAGTTCTTC
TRBJ1-1 TRBV7-8 TRBD1 NA CASSLGDRGHGTEAFF TGTGCCAGCAGCTTAGGAGACAGGGGGCATGGGACTGAAGCTTTCTTT
TRBJ1-2 TRBV20-1 NA NA CSASNREGNYGYTF TGCAGTGCTAGTAACAGGGAGGGGAACTATGGCTACACCTTC
TRBJ1-1 TRBV5-1 NA few CASSYPGVTEAFF TGCGCCAGCAGCTATCCAGGGGTCACTGAAGCTTTCTTT
TRBJ2-5 TRBV7-2 NA NA CASSLVLQETQYF TGTGCCAGCAGCTTAGTTCTCCAAGAGACCCAGTACTTC
TRBJ1-5 TRBV24-1 TRBD1 NA CATSDPGGRPQHF TGTGCCACCAGTGACCCAGGGGGCCGGCCCCAGCATTTT
TRBJ1-1 TRBV4-2 NA many CASSQRRTDSTEAFF TGTGCCAGCAGCCAAAGGCGGACAGATTCAACTGAAGCTTTCTTT
TRBJ2-1 TRBV4-1 TRBD1 few CASSQPRQGRHNEQFF TGCGCCAGCAGCCAACCGCGACAGGGGAGACACAATGAGCAGTTCTTC
TRBJ1-6 TRBV7-2 TRBD1 NA CASSSDRSSPLHF TGTGCCAGCAGCTCGGACAGGTCCTCACCCCTCCACTTT
TRBJ2-1 TRBV7-2 TRBD2 NA CASSFSGGGNNEQFF TGTGCCAGCAGCTTTAGCGGGGGGGGAAACAATGAGCAGTTCTTC
TRBJ2-2 TRBV29-1 NA many CSAANTGELFF TGCAGCGCCGCGAACACCGGGGAGCTGTTTTTT
TRBJ1-4 TRBV7-2 TRBD1 few CASRSGQGGEKLFF TGTGCCAGCAGATCGGGACAGGGTGGCGAAAAACTGTTTTTT
TRBJ1-1 TRBV25-1 NA few CASSEPGTTVHEAFF TGTGCCAGCAGTGAACCCGGGACAACAGTCCATGAAGCTTTCTTT
TRBJ2-5 TRBV20-1 TRBD1 few CSAVDRAQETQYF TGCAGTGCGGTTGACAGGGCTCAAGAGACCCAGTACTTC
TRBJ2-1 TRBV20-1 TRBD2 many CSASSRLAGTYNEQFF TGCAGTGCTAGCAGCCGACTAGCGGGTACCTACAATGAGCAGTTCTTC
TRBJ2-3 TRBV6-5 TRBD1 many CASSYSTGGCEYF TGTGCCAGCAGTTACTCGACAGGGGGGTGCGAGTATTTT
TRBJ2-7 TRBV7-2 NA NA CASSLDWGDEQYF TGTGCCAGCAGCTTGGACTGGGGGGACGAGCAGTACTTC
TRBJ1-5 TRBV4-2 NA few CASSRQRSAPQHF TGTGCCAGCAGCCGACAGAGATCGGCGCCCCAGCATTTT
TRBJ2-1 TRBV20-1 TRBD2 many CSARRLAAYNEQFF TGCAGTGCTAGAAGGCTAGCGGCCTACAATGAGCAGTTCTTC
TRBJ1-1 TRBV7-9 TRBD1 NA CASGRIQGAMLATEAFF TGTGCCAGCGGACGTATCCAGGGGGCGATGCTGGCCACTGAAGCTTTCTTT